This T cell receptor (beta chain) was captured in a study of patients and donors after allogeneic stem cell transplantation. The germline V gene has CDR1 LGHNA and CDR2 YSLEER. V was cut by 3 bases and J by 0 bases, with 12 bases left in between. This CDR3 is 16 amino acids long. TCRdb reanalysed the RT-PCR reads using MiXCR and keeps one entry per CDR3 protein. The data contain fewer than 15,000 distinct CDR3 sequences, 25% of them singletons. The sequencing input was blood, either unsorted or a sorted T cell fraction (not recorded which). This clonotype was sampled from a human donor who was either an allogeneic HSCT recipient or a stem cell or donor lymphocyte infusion donor (not recorded which). It is not recorded whose cells these are; they may come from a transplant donor. The chain links TRBV4-3 to TRBJ1-3; possibly TRBD1 for D (6 bases). The CDR3 DNA follows: TGCGCCAGCAGCCAGTTAGGGGGTGCCTCTGGAAACACCATATATTTT. Protein: CASSQLGGASGNTIYF.